What follows are 12 T cell receptor beta chains derived from one specimen sequenced in a study of identical twins. TCRdb passed the 5' RACE reads through MiXCR, listing each CDR3 protein once. The table lists approximately 690,000 distinct CDR3 sequences, around 5.7% of them singletons, with around 2% in the top ten. The sample taken for sequencing was naive T cells sorted from blood. Receptors originate from a man aged 18 to 30 in good health.

On this clonotype: The conserved phenylalanine or tryptophan is not found at the CDR3 terminus, so this likely reflects a read error. The rearrangement joins TRBV7-2 to TRBJ2-1; D is undetermined. With 8 bases removed from V and 9 bases from J, the gap between germline ends came to 11 bases. In germline, CDR1 is SGHTA, CDR2 FQGNSA. CDR3 length: 11 amino acids. The CDR3 protein is CASGPLGEQFC. As DNA, the CDR3 is TGTGCCAGCGGCCCATTGGGTGAGCAGTTCTGC.

The CDR3: CSLPRGDGYTF. In DNA, the CDR3 is TGCAGCCTCCCGCGGGGGGATGGCTACACCTTC. This chain joins TRBV29-1 and TRBJ1-2, with D possibly TRBD1 on 5 matching bases. Germline lookup yields CDR1 SQVTM and CDR2 ANQGSEA. V was cut by 8 bases and J by 6 bases, with 13 bases left in between. CDR3 size: 11 residues.

Concerning this clonotype: An end of the junction does not agree with germline; a read error may underlie this. The CDR3 nucleotides are TGTGCCAGCAGCATAGCGGTTAACAGGGGCCCCCAAGAGACCCAGTACTTC. Translated, it gives CASSIAVNRGPQETQYF. The gene calls are TRBV7-9 and TRBJ2-5; a weak D match, TRBD1 (7 bases). CDR1 is SEHNR and CDR2 is FQNEAQ in the germline V gene (reference sequence). The CDR3 contains 17 residues.

This clonotype appeared a few times. The rearrangement joins TRBV18 to TRBJ2-3, with D maybe TRBD2 (6 bases). The germline gives CDR1 KGHSH, CDR2 LQKENI. This CDR3 contains 15 residues. V was cut by 0 bases and J by 1 base, with 8 bases left in between. Written as DNA, the CDR3 is TGTGCCAGCTCACCACCATCGGGAGGCACAGATACGCAGTATTTT. Translation gives CASSPPSGGTDTQYF.

This clonotype was observed at least ten times. This chain joins TRBV20-1 and TRBJ1-5, with D possibly matching TRBD1 (5 bases). This CDR3 has 17 residues. V lost 1 base and J 2 bases, leaving 18 bases between the germline ends. Germline V gives CDR1 DFQATT, CDR2 SNEGSKA (reference sequence). This CDR3 is CSARGKDQGGGNQPQHF. In DNA, the CDR3 is TGCAGTGCTAGAGGCAAGGATCAGGGTGGGGGCAATCAGCCCCAGCATTTT.

At least ten counts were recorded for this clonotype. The gene calls are TRBV7-9 and TRBJ2-7; D is unclear. V was shortened by 7 bases and J by 6 bases, with 16 bases between the two germline ends. This CDR3 has 13 amino acids. Looked up from germline, CDR1 is SEHNR and CDR2 is FQNEAQ (reference sequence). The CDR3 coding sequence is TGTGCCAGCAACCGAGACTTTCCAGGCGAGCAGTACTTC. Residues: CASNRDFPGEQYF.

This clonotype was seen ten or more times. This chain links TRBV4-2 with TRBJ2-3; D call uncertain. The germline V and J ends were trimmed by 3 bases and 6 bases, with 13 bases remaining between them. CDR1 and CDR2 from the germline V gene are LGHNA and YNFKEQ. The CDR3 sequence is 14 residues long. CDR3 in amino acids: CASSQAVLRDTQYF. CDR3 nucleotide sequence: TGTGCCAGCAGCCAGGCGGTGCTTAGGGATACGCAGTATTTT.

V gene TRBV2 combines with J gene TRBJ1-5; perhaps TRBD1 as D (5 bases). The CDR3 is made up of 15 amino acids. CDR1 is SNHLY and CDR2 is FYNNEI in the germline V gene. The ends were cut back, 8 bases at V and 2 bases at J, with 16 bases in the middle. The CDR3 DNA is TGTGCCAGCCGAGGGGACCCTGGGGGCAATCAGCCCCAGCATTTT. Its translation: CASRGDPGGNQPQHF. Looking up the rest from reference TRBV2 and TRBJ1-5 gives the full variable domain: EPEVTQTPSHQVTQMGQEVILRCVPISNHLYFYWYRQILGQKVEFLVSFYNNEISEKSEIFDDQFSVERPDGSNFTLKIRSTKLEDSAMYFCASRGDPGGNQPQHFGDGTRLSIL.

This clonotype was detected many times. The chain couples TRBV20-1 to TRBJ2-2; the D gene is possibly TRBD1 (5 bases). The CDR3 is 13 residues long. The germline V gene has CDR1 DFQATT and CDR2 SNEGSKA (reference sequence). Trimming shortened V by 1 base and J by 6 bases, and 9 bases separated the two germline ends. The CDR3 here is CSARVQGAGELFF. The CDR3 region has the DNA TGCAGTGCTAGAGTTCAGGGCGCCGGGGAGCTGTTTTTT.

This clonotype occurred many times. The J gene is TRBJ1-5, the V gene TRBV20-1, with D possibly matching TRBD1 (5 bases). With 3 bases removed from V and 5 bases from J, the gap between germline ends came to 14 bases. This CDR3 comprises 14 residues. Germline V gene data show CDR1 as DFQATT and CDR2 as SNEGSKA (reference sequence). This chain's CDR3 is CSASWQGPDQPQHF. The CDR3 region has the DNA TGCAGTGCTAGTTGGCAGGGCCCAGATCAGCCCCAGCATTTT.

This clonotype was detected many times. The chain combines TRBV7-9 with TRBJ2-1, with D unresolved. The CDR3 length is 14 residues. V lost 2 bases and J 7 bases, leaving 12 bases between the germline ends. The germline CDR1 and CDR2 sequences are SEHNR and FQNEAQ (reference sequence). CDR3 coding DNA: TGTGCCAGCAGCTTACCCGGGTGGGTGAATGAGCAGTTCTTC. Translation: CASSLPGWVNEQFF.

The chain joins TRBV20-1 to TRBJ2-1, with TRBD2 matching over 10 bases. Germline loops: CDR1 DFQATT, CDR2 SNEGSKA (reference sequence). CDR3 length: 14 residues. V lost 5 bases and J lost 4; bases outside the gene matches: 5. The CDR3 is CSALSGRGYNEQFF. CDR3 DNA sequence: TGCAGTGCTCTCAGCGGGAGGGGTTACAATGAGCAGTTCTTC.